These T cell receptor beta chains were read from a single sample in a study of blood T cell repertoires in COVID-19. The assay was immunoSEQ multiplex PCR, and TCRdb's table has in-frame clones only and misses some. The sample includes more than 150,000 clones, 85% to 90% of them seen just once. Sequencing input: peripheral blood. The source of these receptors is a woman in her 70s with acute or convalescent COVID-19. The CDR3 runs from the conserved cysteine through the conserved F or W. The order of the fields is V gene, J gene, CDR3 protein.

V: TRBV5-1; J: TRBJ2-2; CDR3: CASSLFGGRNTGELFF
V: TRBV6-6; J: TRBJ2-2; CDR3: CASSYPQNTGELFF
V: TRBV7-9; J: TRBJ1-1; CDR3: CASSGADRGMNTEAFF
V: TRBV5-1; J: TRBJ2-3; CDR3: CASSLGISEFSDTQYF
V: TRBV27; J: TRBJ2-1; CDR3: CASHALQSGGNNEQFF
V: TRBV20-1; J: TRBJ2-1; CDR3: CSASSLAGVNEQFF
V: TRBV19; J: TRBJ2-2; CDR3: CASSIQNTGELFF
V: TRBV12-3/TRBV12-4; J: TRBJ1-2; CDR3: CASRDRNHRDTF
V: TRBV7-9; J: TRBJ1-1; CDR3: CASSLEGQVNTEAFF
V: TRBV29-1; J: TRBJ1-1; CDR3: CSVRSDRVTTEAFF
V: TRBV15; J: TRBJ1-4; CDR3: CATSRLAEDEKLFF
V: TRBV6-2/TRBV6-3; J: TRBJ2-1; CDR3: CASSSTGTGTEQFF
V: TRBV30; J: TRBJ1-4; CDR3: CAWKLHMGEKLFF
V: TRBV7-6; J: TRBJ1-2; CDR3: CASSSRTEGGYTF